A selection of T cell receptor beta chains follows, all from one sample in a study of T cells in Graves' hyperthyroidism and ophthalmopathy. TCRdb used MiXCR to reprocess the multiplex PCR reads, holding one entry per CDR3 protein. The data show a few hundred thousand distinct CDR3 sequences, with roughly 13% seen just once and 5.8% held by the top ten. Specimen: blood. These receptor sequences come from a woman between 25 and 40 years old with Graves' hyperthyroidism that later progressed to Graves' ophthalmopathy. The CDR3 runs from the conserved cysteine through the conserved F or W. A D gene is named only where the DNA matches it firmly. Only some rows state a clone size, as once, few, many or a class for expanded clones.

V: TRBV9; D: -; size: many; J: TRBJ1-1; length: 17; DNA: TGTGCCAGCAGCCCCCCAGGAGGGGGTGGACTCGGAGCTGAAGCTTTCTTT; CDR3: CASSPPGGGGLGAEAFF
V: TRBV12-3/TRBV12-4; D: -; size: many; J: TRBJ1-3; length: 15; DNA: TGTGCCAGCAGTTTTAATAACTTCTCTGGAAACACCATATATTTT; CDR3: CASSFNNFSGNTIYF
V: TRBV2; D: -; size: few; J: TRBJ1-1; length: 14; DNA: TGTGCCAGCAGCGTCAGGACAGAAACCACTAAAGCTTTCTTT; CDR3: CASSVRTETTKAFF
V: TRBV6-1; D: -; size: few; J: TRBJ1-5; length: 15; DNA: TGTGCCAGCCACCCGGGGGTAGGCGGTGTTCAGCCCCAGCATTTT; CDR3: CASHPGVGGVQPQHF
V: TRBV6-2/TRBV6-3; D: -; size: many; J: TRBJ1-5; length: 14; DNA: TGTGCCAGCATTGACAGGAGGGGGAATCAGCCCCAGCATTTT; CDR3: CASIDRRGNQPQHF
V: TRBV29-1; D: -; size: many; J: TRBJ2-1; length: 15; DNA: TGCAGCGTTGTATCCGGCGGGAATTCCTACAATGAGCAGTTCTTC; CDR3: CSVVSGGNSYNEQFF
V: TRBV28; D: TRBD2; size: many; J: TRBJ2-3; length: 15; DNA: TGTGCCAGCAGTTTAGAGGGTAGCGGGAGAGATACGCAGTATTTT; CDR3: CASSLEGSGRDTQYF
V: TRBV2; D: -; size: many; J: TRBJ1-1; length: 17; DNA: TGTGCCAGCACCTTCGCCGGCCCGGGGCTAATGAACACTGAAGCTTTCTTT; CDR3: CASTFAGPGLMNTEAFF
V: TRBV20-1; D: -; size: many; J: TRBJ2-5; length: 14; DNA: TGCAGTGCTAGAGATTACCTGAACCAAGAGACCCAGTACTTC; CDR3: CSARDYLNQETQYF
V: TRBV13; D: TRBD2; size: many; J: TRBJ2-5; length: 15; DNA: TGTGCCAGCAGCCGTGAGCGGGATGCCCAAGAGACCCAGTACTTC; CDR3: CASSRERDAQETQYF
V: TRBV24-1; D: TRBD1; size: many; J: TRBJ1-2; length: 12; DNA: TGTGCCACCGGTGGGACAGACTATGGCTACACCTTC; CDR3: CATGGTDYGYTF
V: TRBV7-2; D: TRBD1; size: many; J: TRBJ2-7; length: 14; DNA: TGTGCCAGCAGCTTAGACAGGGGGCGCGACGAGCAGTACTTC; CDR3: CASSLDRGRDEQYF
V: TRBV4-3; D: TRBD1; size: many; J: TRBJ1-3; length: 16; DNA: TGCGCCAGCAGCCAAACGACAGGGGCCTCTGGAAACACCATATATTTT; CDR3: CASSQTTGASGNTIYF
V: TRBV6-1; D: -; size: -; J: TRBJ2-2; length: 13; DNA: TGTGCCGTCATTTCGGTGAACACCGGGGAGCTGTTTTTT; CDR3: CAVISVNTGELFF
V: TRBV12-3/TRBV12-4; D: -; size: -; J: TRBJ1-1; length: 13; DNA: TGTGCCAGCAGACCTACCGACGGCGCTGAAGCTTTCTTT; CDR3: CASRPTDGAEAFF
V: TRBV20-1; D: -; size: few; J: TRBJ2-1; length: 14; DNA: TGCAGTGCCTCGGGGAGAGCCCTATACAATGAGCAGTTCTTC; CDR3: CSASGRALYNEQFF
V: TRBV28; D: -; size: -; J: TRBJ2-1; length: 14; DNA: TGTGCCAGCAGTTTGGGGCAGGGGTTAGGTGAGCAGTTCTTC; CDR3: CASSLGQGLGEQFF
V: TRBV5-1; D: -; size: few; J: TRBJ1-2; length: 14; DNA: TGCGCCAGCAGGCCTCAACAGGAGATATATGGCTACACCTTC; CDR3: CASRPQQEIYGYTF
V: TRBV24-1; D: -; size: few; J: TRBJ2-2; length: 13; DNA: TGTGCCACCAGACAGAGGAACACCGGGGAGCTGTTTTTT; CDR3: CATRQRNTGELFF
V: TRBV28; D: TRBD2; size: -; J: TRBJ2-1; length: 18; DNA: TGTGCCAGCAGTTTATGGGGAACTAGCGGGAGCAAGCACAATGAGCAGTTCTTC; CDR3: CASSLWGTSGSKHNEQFF
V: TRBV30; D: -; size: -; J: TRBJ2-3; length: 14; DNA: TGTGCCTGGAAGTTCCCAGGGGGGACAGATACGCAGTATTTT; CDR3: CAWKFPGGTDTQYF
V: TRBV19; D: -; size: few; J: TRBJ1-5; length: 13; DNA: TGTGCCAGTAGTAGTTCGCCAGACGTGCCCCAGCATTTT; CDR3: CASSSSPDVPQHF
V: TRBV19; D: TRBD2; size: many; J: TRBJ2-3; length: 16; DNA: TGTGCCAGTAGCCCAATTGCGGGAGGGATTACAGATACGCAGTATTTT; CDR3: CASSPIAGGITDTQYF
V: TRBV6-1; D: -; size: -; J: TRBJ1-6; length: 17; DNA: TGTGACAGCAGCCTGGGGGTGGGACCGGGAGATAATTCACCCCTCCACTTT; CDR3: CDSSLGVGPGDNSPLHF
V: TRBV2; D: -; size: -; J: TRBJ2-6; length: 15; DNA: TGTGCCAGCAGTGAAGTCCAATCTGGGGCCAACGTCCTGACTTTC; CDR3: CASSEVQSGANVLTF
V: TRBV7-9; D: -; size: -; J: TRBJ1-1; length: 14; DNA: TGTGCCAGCAGCTATCCGGGTGCTTTGGCTGAAGCTTTCTTT; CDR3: CASSYPGALAEAFF
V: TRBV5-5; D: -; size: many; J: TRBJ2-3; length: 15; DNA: TGTGCCAGCAGCTTGGGCCAGGGGAAAAGAGATACGCAGTATTTT; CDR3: CASSLGQGKRDTQYF
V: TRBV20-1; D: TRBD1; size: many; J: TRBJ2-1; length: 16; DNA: TGCAGTGCTAGACCGCTTCGTGAGCAGGGGGCTAGTGAGCAGTTCTTC; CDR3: CSARPLREQGASEQFF
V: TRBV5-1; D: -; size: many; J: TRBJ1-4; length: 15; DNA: TGCGCCAGCAGTAATGGACCGGCAACTAATGAAAAACTGTTTTTT; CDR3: CASSNGPATNEKLFF
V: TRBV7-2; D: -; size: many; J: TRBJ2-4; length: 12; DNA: TGTGCCAGCAGCTTGGGGGACAACATTCAGTACTTC; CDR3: CASSLGDNIQYF
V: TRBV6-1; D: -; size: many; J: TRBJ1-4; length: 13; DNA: TGTGCCAGCAGTACAAGGGGGGTGCCTCGACTGTTTTTT; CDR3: CASSTRGVPRLFF
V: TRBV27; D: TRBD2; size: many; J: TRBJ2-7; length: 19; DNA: TGTGCCAGCAGTTTATTTCCCGCTGGAAGACTAGCGGGGGAATACGAGCAGTACTTC; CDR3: CASSLFPAGRLAGEYEQYF
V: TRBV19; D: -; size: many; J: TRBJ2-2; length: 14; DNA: TGTGCCAGTAGTCATGGGGCAGGCCCCGGGGAGCTGTTTTTT; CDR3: CASSHGAGPGELFF
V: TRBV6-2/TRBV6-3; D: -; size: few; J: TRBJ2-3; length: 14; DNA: TGTGCCAGCAGTTTTCACTCAGCCGGGAATACGCAGTATTTT; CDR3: CASSFHSAGNTQYF
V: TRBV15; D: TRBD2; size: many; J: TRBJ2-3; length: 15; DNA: TGTGCCACCAGCAGAGGGGGGGGATCAACAGATACGCAGTATTTT; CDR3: CATSRGGGSTDTQYF
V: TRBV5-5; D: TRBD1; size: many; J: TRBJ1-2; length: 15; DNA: TGTGCCAGCAGCTTGGGAGGGACAGGGAACTGTGGCTACACCTTC; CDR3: CASSLGGTGNCGYTF
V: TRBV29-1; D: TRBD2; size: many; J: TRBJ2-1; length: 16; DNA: TGCAGCGCGAGGGTCCCCCTAGCGGGATACTACAATGAGCAGTTCTTC; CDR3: CSARVPLAGYYNEQFF
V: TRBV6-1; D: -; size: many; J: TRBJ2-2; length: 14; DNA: TGTGCCAGCAGTACGTTAAGGGCTACCGGGGAGCTGTTTTTT; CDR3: CASSTLRATGELFF
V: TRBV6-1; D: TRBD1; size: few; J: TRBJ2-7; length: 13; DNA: TGTGCCAGCATGGGGACAGACTCCTACGAGCAGTACTTC; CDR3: CASMGTDSYEQYF
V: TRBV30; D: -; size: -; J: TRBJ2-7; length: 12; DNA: TGTGCCTGGAGTACAGGGAGCCACGAGCAGTACTTC; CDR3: CAWSTGSHEQYF
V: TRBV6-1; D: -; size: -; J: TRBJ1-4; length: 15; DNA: TGTGCCAGCACCCAGGTTTCCCCAACTAATGAAAAACTGTTTTTT; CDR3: CASTQVSPTNEKLFF
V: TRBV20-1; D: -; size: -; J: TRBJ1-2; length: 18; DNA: TGCAGTGCTAGATCCCTATCGTGGCGGGACACACCTAACTATGGCTACACCTTC; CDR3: CSARSLSWRDTPNYGYTF
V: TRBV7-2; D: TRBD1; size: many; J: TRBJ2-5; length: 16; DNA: TGTGCCAGCAGCCTCTATGTGGACAGGGTGGGAGAGACCCAGTACTTC; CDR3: CASSLYVDRVGETQYF
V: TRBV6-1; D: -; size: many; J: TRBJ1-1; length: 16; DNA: TGTGCCAGCAGTGCACACAGGGATAGGATTAACACTGAAGCTTTCTTT; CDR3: CASSAHRDRINTEAFF
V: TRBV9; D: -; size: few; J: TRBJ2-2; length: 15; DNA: TGTGCCAGCAGCGTAGTATCCGGAAACACCGGGGAGCTGTTTTTT; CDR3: CASSVVSGNTGELFF
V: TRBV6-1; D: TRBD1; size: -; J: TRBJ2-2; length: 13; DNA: TGTGCCAGCAGTTCTCAGGGGGTCCGGGAGCTGTTTTTT; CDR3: CASSSQGVRELFF
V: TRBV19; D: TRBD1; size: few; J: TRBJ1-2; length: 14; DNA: TGTGCCAGTAGTAGTCGGGACAGGTACTATGGCTACACCTTC; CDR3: CASSSRDRYYGYTF
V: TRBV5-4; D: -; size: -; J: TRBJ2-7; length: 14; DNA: TGTGCCAGCAGCCCGGCTACAAGCTGGAGCGAGCAGTACTTC; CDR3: CASSPATSWSEQYF
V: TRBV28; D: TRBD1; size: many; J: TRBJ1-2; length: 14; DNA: TGTGCCAGCTTAAGGGACAGGGTTGGTTATGGCTACACCTTC; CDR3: CASLRDRVGYGYTF
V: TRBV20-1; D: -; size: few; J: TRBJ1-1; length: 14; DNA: TGCAGTGCTAGCGAGGGGCGGGGGAACACTGAAGCTTTCTTT; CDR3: CSASEGRGNTEAFF
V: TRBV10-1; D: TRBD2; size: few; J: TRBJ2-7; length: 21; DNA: TGCGCCAGCAGAGCCCTTAGACCTAATCGGACTAGCGGGGCCCCCACCTACGAGCAGTACTTC; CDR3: CASRALRPNRTSGAPTYEQYF
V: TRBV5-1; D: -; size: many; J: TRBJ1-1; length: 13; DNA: TGCGCCAGCTCGGACGGCCTGGGCACTGAAGCTTTCTTT; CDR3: CASSDGLGTEAFF
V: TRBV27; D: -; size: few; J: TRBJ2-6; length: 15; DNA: TGTGCCAGCAGGGCCGCAGGGACTGGGGCCAACGTCCTGACTTTC; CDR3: CASRAAGTGANVLTF
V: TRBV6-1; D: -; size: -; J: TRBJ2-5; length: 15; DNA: TGTGCCAGCAGCGGGAGAACAGGGCCCCAAGAGACCCAGTACTTC; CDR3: CASSGRTGPQETQYF
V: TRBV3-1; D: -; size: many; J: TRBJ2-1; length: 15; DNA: TGTGCCAGCAGCCAGGCGGGACTGGCTTATAATGAGCAGTTCTTC; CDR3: CASSQAGLAYNEQFF